These 22 T cell receptor beta chains came from one sample sequenced in a study of blood T cell repertoires in COVID-19. This table comes from immunoSEQ multiplex PCR, and its TCRdb copy is limited to in-frame clones, with some not included. The sample yields approximately 150,000 clones, around 80% seen once. The sequenced sample consisted of peripheral blood. These receptors originate from a woman in her forties or fifties with acute or convalescent COVID-19.

V and J are TRBV7-2 and TRBJ2-5, with D perhaps TRBD1 (6 bases). Germline V lookup: CDR1 SGHTA, CDR2 FQGNSA. With 1 base removed from V and 5 bases from J, the gap between germline ends came to 11 bases. The CDR3 loop spans 14 amino acids. Here the CDR3 reads CASSLEGGMETQYF. The CDR3 DNA follows: TGTGCCAGCAGCTTAGAAGGGGGTATGGAGACCCAGTACTTC.

This chain links TRBV7-2 with TRBJ2-3; the D gene is possibly TRBD2 (5 bases). Deletions cut 1 base from V and 1 base from J, with 15 bases between. This CDR3 spans 17 amino acids. The germline V gene has CDR1 SGHTA and CDR2 FQGNSA. CDR3 region: CASSLVSSPEGTDTQYF. The CDR3 DNA reads as TGTGCCAGCAGCTTAGTGTCGTCGCCGGAGGGCACAGATACGCAGTATTTT.

For this clone: Other DNA sequences in the same sample also yield this CDR3. The V call is TRBV18, the J call TRBJ1-3; D remains unclear. Germline CDR1 reads KGHSH; CDR2 reads LQKENI. Trimming left V 1 base short and J 0 bases short, with 7 bases between. The CDR3 loop spans 15 amino acids. CDR3 region: CASSPRTDSGNTIYF. The CDR3 region has the DNA TGTGCCAGCTCACCACGGACTGACTCTGGAAACACCATATATTTT.

The chain is built from TRBV5-1 and TRBJ1-1; 10 bases match TRBD1. Germline CDR1 is SGHRS and CDR2 is YFSETQ. After removal of 3 bases from V and 6 bases from J, the junction contained 5 bases not matched to a gene. CDR3 length: 14 amino acids. The DNA of the CDR3 is TGCGCCAGCAGCTGGGACAGGGGTAGGGCTGAAGCTTTCTTT. As protein: CASSWDRGRAEAFF. Looking up the rest from reference TRBV5-1 and TRBJ1-1 gives the full variable domain: KAGVTQTPRYLIKTRGQQVTLSCSPISGHRSVSWYQQTPGQGLQFLFEYFSETQRNKGNFPGRFSGRQFSNSRSEMNVSTLELGDSALYLCASSWDRGRAEAFFGQGTRLTVV.

The chain links TRBV14 to TRBJ2-5; D gene uncertain. The CDR3 contains 13 residues. In germline, CDR1 is SGHDN, CDR2 FVKESK. V lost 6 bases and J lost 2, with 10 bases in between. This CDR3 reads CASRGSNQETQYF. Here the CDR3 DNA reads TGTGCCAGCAGGGGCAGCAATCAAGAGACCCAGTACTTC.

The V call is TRBV29-1, the J call TRBJ2-6, with 8 nucleotides matching TRBD1. From germline, CDR1 is SQVTM and CDR2 ANQGSEA. The V segment lost 1 base and the J segment 0 bases; nucleotides outside the gene matches: 2. CDR3 length: 16 residues. Written as DNA, the CDR3 is TGCAGCGTTGAAGGGACAGGGAACTCTGGGGCCAACGTCCTGACTTTC. Translated: CSVEGTGNSGANVLTF.

This sequence joins TRBV6-1 and TRBJ2-3, with 7 bases lining up with TRBD2. In germline, CDR1 is MNHNS, CDR2 SASEGT. With 2 bases clipped from V and 2 bases from J, the junction kept 4 bases outside the gene matches. This CDR3 has 15 residues. The CDR3 spells CASSETRDYTDTQYF. The DNA of the CDR3 is TGTGCCAGCAGTGAAACCAGGGACTACACAGATACGCAGTATTTT.

This clone occurred a few times. This chain connects TRBV6-5 to TRBJ1-5; TRBD1 agrees at 7 bases. This CDR3 spans 12 amino acids. Germline lookup yields CDR1 MNHEY and CDR2 SVGAGI. With V trimmed by 6 bases and J by 9 bases, 5 bases remained unmatched. The CDR3 is CASRPRGWPQHF. The CDR3 nucleotides are TGTGCCAGCAGACCCAGGGGGTGGCCCCAGCATTTT.

The sample holds one count of this clone. The chain uses TRBV11-3 and TRBJ2-2, with 9 bases that match TRBD1. V was pared by 5 bases and J by 1 base, with 2 bases of the junction left unmatched. Germline V gives CDR1 SGHNT, CDR2 YENEEA. The CDR3 has 15 amino acids. In DNA, the CDR3 is TGTGCCAGCAGCCGGACAGGGGAGAACACCGGGGAGCTGTTTTTT. Its translation is CASSRTGENTGELFF. Combining the CDR3 with reference TRBV11-3 and TRBJ2-2 gives the whole variable domain EAGVVQSPRYKIIEKKQPVAFWCNPISGHNTLYWYLQNLGQGPELLIRYENEEAVDDSQLPKDRFSAERLKGVDSTLKIQPAELGDSAVYLCASSRTGENTGELFFGEGSRLTVL.

This sequence joins TRBV5-6 and TRBJ1-1, with a tentative D call TRBD1 (5 bases). CDR3 size: 16 residues. V lost 1 base, J lost 4 bases, and 17 bases lay in between. The germline V gene encodes CDR1 SGHDT and CDR2 YYEEEE. CDR3 DNA sequence: TGTGCCAGCAGCTTGTTAGGTTCGACAGAGGCCACTGAAGCTTTCTTT. Amino acids: CASSLLGSTEATEAFF. The full variable domain, rest sourced from reference TRBV5-6 and TRBJ1-1, is DAGVTQSPTHLIKTRGQQVTLRCSPKSGHDTVSWYQQALGQGPQFIFQYYEEEERQRGNFPDRFSGHQFPNYSSELNVNALLLGDSALYLCASSLLGSTEATEAFFGQGTRLTVV.

This chain links TRBV6-2 or TRBV6-3 with TRBJ1-1; 7 bases fit TRBD1. With 2 bases clipped from V and 2 bases from J, the junction kept 2 bases outside the gene matches. This CDR3 spans 14 amino acids. Germline V CDR1 and CDR2: MNHEY, SVGEGT. Written as DNA, the CDR3 is TGTGCCAGCAGTTACAGGGGGCCCAACACTGAAGCTTTCTTT. Translation gives CASSYRGPNTEAFF.

The chain joins TRBV2 to TRBJ1-1, with D tentatively TRBD1 (5 bases). This CDR3 region has 12 residues. Trimming removed 7 bases at V and 4 bases at J, with 10 bases between. Looked up from germline, CDR1 is SNHLY and CDR2 is FYNNEI. The CDR3 is CASNGGGTEAFF. Written as DNA, the CDR3 is TGTGCCAGCAATGGGGGGGGCACTGAAGCTTTCTTT.

The V and J genes are TRBV2 and TRBJ1-4; D not certain. This CDR3 region has 13 residues. Trimming shortened V by 5 bases and J by 2 bases, and 6 bases separated the two germline ends. Germline V gene sequence: CDR1 SNHLY, CDR2 FYNNEI. In DNA, the CDR3 is TGTGCCAGCAGTCGAGGCACTAATGAAAAACTGTTTTTT. Translating gives CASSRGTNEKLFF.

The J gene is TRBJ1-2, the V gene TRBV6-2 or TRBV6-3; a weak D match, TRBD1 (5 bases). Germline loops: CDR1 MNHEY, CDR2 SVGEGT. This CDR3 is 15 amino acids long. Trimming removed 0 bases from V and 6 bases from J, with 14 bases in between. The chain's CDR3 is CASSYSFGGENGYTF. For the CDR3, the DNA is TGTGCCAGCAGTTACTCGTTTGGGGGGGAAAATGGCTACACCTTC.

The chain couples TRBV29-1 to TRBJ1-4; D ambiguous. Trimming took 5 bases from V and 5 from J, leaving 12 bases between them. The germline V gene has CDR1 SQVTM and CDR2 ANQGSEA. The CDR3 contains 13 residues. Written as DNA, the CDR3 is TGCAGCGTTCTTGGCCCAGGAAATGAAAAACTGTTTTTT. It specifies CSVLGPGNEKLFF.

The chain employs TRBV28 and TRBJ1-5, with a possible D match to TRBD1 (5 bases). Germline V gives CDR1 MDHEN, CDR2 SYDVKM. V was cut by 2 bases and J by 7 bases, with 12 bases left in between. The CDR3 is 14 residues long. Here the CDR3 DNA reads TGTGCCAGCAGTTTAGTTCAGGGTAAGCAGCCCCAGCATTTT. This sequence encodes CASSLVQGKQPQHF. Drawing the rest from reference TRBV28 and TRBJ1-5, the complete variable domain is DVKVTQSSRYLVKRTGEKVFLECVQDMDHENMFWYRQDPGLGLRLIYFSYDVKMKEKGDIPEGYSVSREKKERFSLILESASTNQTSMYLCASSLVQGKQPQHFGDGTRLSIL.

In this sample, this clone turned up once. The V call is TRBV5-1, the J call TRBJ2-7, with TRBD2 as a possible D gene (6 bases). This CDR3 contains 13 residues. V shed 7 bases and J shed 0 bases, with 11 bases lying between them. In germline, CDR1 is SGHRS, CDR2 YFSETQ. The DNA for the CDR3 is TGCGCCAGCGGCGGGGAGAGCTCCTACGAGCAGTACTTC. Translation: CASGGESSYEQYF.

The genes are TRBV18 and TRBJ2-1; D gene uncertain. Germline V CDR1 and CDR2: KGHSH, LQKENI. V shed 0 bases and J shed 0 bases, with 6 bases lying between them. This CDR3 has 15 amino acids. The CDR3 DNA follows: TGTGCCAGCTCACCACCGGAGAGCTCCTACAATGAGCAGTTCTTC. As protein: CASSPPESSYNEQFF.

The chain joins TRBV19 to TRBJ1-5; TRBD1 matches at 8 bases. CDR1 is LNHDA, CDR2 SQIVND, per germline (reference sequence). The CDR3 has 15 residues. V lost 6 bases to trimming and J lost 1 base; unmatched junction nucleotides: 5. The CDR3 DNA follows: TGTGCCAGTAGGGGGGACAGGCCCAGCAATCAGCCCCAGCATTTT. Amino acid sequence: CASRGDRPSNQPQHF.

This clone was recorded at least ten times. V and J are TRBV4-3 and TRBJ2-1; a weak D match, TRBD2 (6 bases). Trimming removed 1 base from V and 9 bases from J, with 13 bases in between. From germline, CDR1 is LGHNA and CDR2 YSLEER. The CDR3 length is 14 residues. CDR3 nucleotides: TGCGCCAGCAGCCAAGCGGGACTGCCAGCTGAGCAGTTCTTC. Translation gives CASSQAGLPAEQFF.

J is TRBJ1-2 and V is TRBV9; D call uncertain. Trimming cost V 3 bases and J 0 bases, with 6 bases left between them. The CDR3 totals 13 residues. Per the germline V gene, CDR1 is SGDLS and CDR2 is YYNGEE. The CDR3 DNA reads TGTGCCAGCAGCGCCACAGCTAACTATGGCTACACCTTC. As protein: CASSATANYGYTF.

The genes are TRBV6-5 and TRBJ1-4, with 7 bases fitting TRBD1. The junction had 4 bases not matched to a gene; V was cut back by 8 bases and J by 4 bases. CDR1 MNHEY and CDR2 SVGAGI come from the germline V gene. This CDR3 region has 13 residues. The CDR3 here is CASWGQNNEKLFF. In nucleotides, the CDR3 is TGTGCCAGCTGGGGACAGAATAATGAAAAACTGTTTTTT.